A selection of T cell receptor beta chains follows, all from one sample in a study of human T cells and chemical hapten exposure. Each CDR3 protein is one row after TCRdb ran MiXCR on the RACE reads. The repertoire holds 96,000 or so distinct CDR3 sequences, with about a tenth as singletons. The sequencing here drew on whole blood, taken in connection with sensitization to the hapten diphenylcyclopropenone (DPC). The receptors come from a woman aged 40 to 49 with alopecia areata. Some clones in this sample may be carry-over from other donors' samples. Each CDR3 is given with its conserved first and last residue. The D gene is left open where the match is weak. Only part of the rows carry a size: once, few, many, or a class if the clone is expanded.

j_gene,v_gene,d_gene,abundance,len,CDR3nt,CDR3aa
TRBJ1-2,TRBV20-1,.,many,14,TGCAGTGCTACCGCCCAGAGGCTTAGCTATGGCTACACCTTC,CSATAQRLSYGYTF
TRBJ2-2,TRBV12-3/TRBV12-4,.,many,14,TGTGCCAGCAGTCCCGGACAGTCCACCGGGGAGCTGTTTTTT,CASSPGQSTGELFF
TRBJ1-3,TRBV4-3,.,.,13,TGCGCCAGCAGCCAAGTAACGCGGGACACCATATATTTT,CASSQVTRDTIYF
TRBJ2-1,TRBV7-9,.,few,14,TGTGCCAGCAGCTTATCTCTCGCGCCCAATGAGCAGTTCTTC,CASSLSLAPNEQFF
TRBJ2-2,TRBV11-2,.,many,12,TGTGCCAGCAGCTTAGAGACAGTGGAGCTGTTTTTT,CASSLETVELFF
TRBJ1-4,TRBV5-1,.,many,16,TGCGCCAGCAGCGAGGCAAGTGGGACGGCCGTCGGGAAACTGTTTTTT,CASSEASGTAVGKLFF
TRBJ2-5,TRBV7-2,.,.,13,TGTGCCAGCAGCCGACCAGTCCAAGAGACCCAGTACTTC,CASSRPVQETQYF
TRBJ1-2,TRBV27,.,few,14,TGTGCCAGCAGTTTATCCTCCAGGGGCTATGGCTACACCTTC,CASSLSSRGYGYTF
TRBJ2-1,TRBV11-1,.,few,13,TGTGCCAGCAGCTTAATGTTTAAGGATGAGCAGTTCTTC,CASSLMFKDEQFF
TRBJ2-7,TRBV6-2/TRBV6-3,TRBD1,many,14,TGTGCCAGCAGCCTCCTGGGACAGGGGTACGAGCAGTACTTC,CASSLLGQGYEQYF
TRBJ1-4,TRBV4-3,.,.,15,TGCGCCAGCAGCCAAGACAGAACAACTAATGAAAAACTGTTTTTT,CASSQDRTTNEKLFF
TRBJ1-6,TRBV27,TRBD1,few,14,TGTGCCAGCTGCCTTAGACAGGGGGGATCACCCCTCCACTTT,CASCLRQGGSPLHF
TRBJ1-1,TRBV7-9,TRBD1,many,13,TGTGCCAGCAGCTTAGTCAGGGGGCCTGAAGCTTTCTTT,CASSLVRGPEAFF
TRBJ1-6,TRBV4-2,.,.,13,TGTGCCAGCGGGAGCTCCTATAATTCACCCCTCCACTTT,CASGSSYNSPLHF
TRBJ2-7,TRBV4-1,.,many,15,TGCGCCAGCAGCCAAGGGCCCAGGGCCTACAACGAGCAGTACTTC,CASSQGPRAYNEQYF
TRBJ2-7,TRBV5-5,.,many,15,TGTGCCAGCACCTTGGTACCGGGCAAGACCTACGAGCAGTACTTC,CASTLVPGKTYEQYF
TRBJ2-1,TRBV12-3/TRBV12-4,TRBD2,many,17,TGTGCCAGCAGTTTACGTTCTAGCGGGAAGGGTGGCAATGAGCAGTTCTTC,CASSLRSSGKGGNEQFF
TRBJ1-3,TRBV20-1,.,many,13,TGCAGTGCTGAGGACAGCTCTGGAAACACCATATATTTT,CSAEDSSGNTIYF
TRBJ2-2,TRBV27,TRBD1,many,14,TGTGCCAGCAAACAGGGGCAAGTCTTGGGGGAGCTGTTTTTT,CASKQGQVLGELFF
TRBJ2-7,TRBV21-1,.,.,12,TGTGCCACTTACAGGGCCCGCTACGAGCAGTACTTC,CATYRARYEQYF
TRBJ2-7,TRBV7-9,.,.,15,TGTGCCAGCAGCGATCCAACCGGCCCCCACTACGAGCAGTACTTC,CASSDPTGPHYEQYF
TRBJ2-2,TRBV7-2,.,.,16,TGTGCCAGCAGCTTAGTTTCGGGGAGACTCACCGGGGAGCTGTTTTTT,CASSLVSGRLTGELFF
TRBJ2-1,TRBV7-2,.,few,15,TGTGCCAGCAGCTCCGGACAGAGCTCCTACAATGAGCAGTTCTTC,CASSSGQSSYNEQFF
TRBJ2-3,TRBV7-3,TRBD2,.,16,TGTGTCAGCAGCCCCCGGGCTAGCGGGAGTTTCTTCAAGCAGTATTTT,CVSSPRASGSFFKQYF
TRBJ2-1,TRBV11-2,.,few,16,TGTGCCAGCAGCCTAGAACGACTGGACATCTACAATGAGCAGTTCTTC,CASSLERLDIYNEQFF
TRBJ2-2,TRBV7-9,.,.,15,TGTGCCAGCAGCTTCGTGGGCAGGAGCACCGGGGAGCTGTTTTTT,CASSFVGRSTGELFF
TRBJ2-1,TRBV4-2,TRBD2,many,16,TGTGCCAGCAGCCCTGGGACTAGCGGGGAATACAATGAGCAGTTCTTC,CASSPGTSGEYNEQFF
TRBJ2-6,TRBV15,.,.,13,TGTGCCTCCCAGGGGAGTGGGGCCAACGTCCTGACTTTC,CASQGSGANVLTF
TRBJ1-1,TRBV5-5,.,many,14,TGTGCCAGCAGCTTGACGGACATGAACACTGAAGCTTTCTTT,CASSLTDMNTEAFF